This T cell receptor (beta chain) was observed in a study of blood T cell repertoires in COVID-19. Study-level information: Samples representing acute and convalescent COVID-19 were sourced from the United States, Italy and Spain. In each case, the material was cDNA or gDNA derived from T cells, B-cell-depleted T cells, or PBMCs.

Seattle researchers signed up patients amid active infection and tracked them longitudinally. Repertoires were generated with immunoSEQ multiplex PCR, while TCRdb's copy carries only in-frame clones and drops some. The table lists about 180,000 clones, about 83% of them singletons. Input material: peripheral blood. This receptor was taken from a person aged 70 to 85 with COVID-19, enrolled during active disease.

CDR3 sequence (DNA): TGTGCCAGCTCACCAGGACAGGGTTCAAAGTACTATGGCTACACCTTC. Protein sequence: CASSPGQGSKYYGYTF. The chain employs TRBV18 and TRBJ1-2, with 8 bases fitting TRBD1. Germline CDR1 is KGHSH and CDR2 is LQKENI. This CDR3 spans 16 amino acids. V shed 2 bases and J 3 bases; nucleotides not matched to a gene: 8.